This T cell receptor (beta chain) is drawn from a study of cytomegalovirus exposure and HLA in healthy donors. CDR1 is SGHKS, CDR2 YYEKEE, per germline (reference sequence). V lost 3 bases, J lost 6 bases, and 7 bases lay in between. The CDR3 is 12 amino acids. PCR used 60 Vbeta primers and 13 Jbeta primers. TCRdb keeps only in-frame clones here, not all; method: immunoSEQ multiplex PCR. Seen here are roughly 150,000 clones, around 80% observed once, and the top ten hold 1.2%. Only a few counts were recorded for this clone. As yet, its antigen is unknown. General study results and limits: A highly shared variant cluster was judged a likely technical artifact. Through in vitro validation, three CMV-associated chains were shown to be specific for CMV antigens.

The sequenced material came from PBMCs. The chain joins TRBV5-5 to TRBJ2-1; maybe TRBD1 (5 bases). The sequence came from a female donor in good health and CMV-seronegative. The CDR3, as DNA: TGTGCCAGCAGCTGGGGCCCCAATGAGCAGTTCTTC. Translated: CASSWGPNEQFF.